The 17 T cell receptor beta chains listed next were all sequenced from one sample in a study of blood T cell repertoires in COVID-19. Assay: immunoSEQ multiplex PCR; the TCRdb copy retains only in-frame clones and omits some. The data contain about 110,000 clones, over 75% of them singletons. The sequencing input was peripheral blood. The receptors here all came from a human donor in a cohort sampled during active COVID-19.

The chain uses TRBV15 and TRBJ1-4; tentatively, D is TRBD1 (6 bases). The CDR3 length is 14 residues. Trimming cost V 3 bases and J 3 bases, with 8 bases left between them. Germline CDR1 reads LNHNV; CDR2 reads YYDKDF (reference sequence). CDR3 sequence reads: CATSSRQANEKLFF. CDR3 sequence (DNA): TGTGCCACCAGCAGTAGACAGGCTAATGAAAAACTGTTTTTT.

This sequence joins TRBV6-1 and TRBJ2-7, with TRBD1 matching over 10 bases. V dropped 0 bases and J dropped 2; count of bases not matched to a gene: 4. The germline V gene has CDR1 MNHNS and CDR2 SASEGT. The CDR3 is 16 residues long. The DNA of the CDR3 is TGTGCCAGCAGTGAAGCGGGACAGGGGCCGACCTACGAGCAGTACTTC. Its translation is CASSEAGQGPTYEQYF.

The chain has TRBV7-8 and TRBJ1-1; D gene uncertain. V dropped 5 bases and J dropped 2 bases, with 9 bases sitting between them. Germline lookup yields CDR1 SGHVS and CDR2 FQNEAQ. The CDR3 contains 13 residues. DNA of the CDR3: TGTGCCAGCAGCCCCGGGGATAACACTGAAGCTTTCTTT. Translating gives CASSPGDNTEAFF.

V is TRBV11-2 and J is TRBJ1-2; TRBD1 is a possible D gene (6 bases). CDR1 is SGHAT and CDR2 is FQNNGV in the germline V gene. The V and J ends lost 1 base and 8 bases respectively, with 17 bases between them. The CDR3 runs 15 residues. As DNA, the CDR3 is TGTGCCAGCAGCTTAGGTGGTGCGGGGGCCGACGGCTACACCTTC. This encodes CASSLGGAGADGYTF. Combining the CDR3 with reference TRBV11-2 and TRBJ1-2 gives the whole variable domain EAGVAQSPRYKIIEKRQSVAFWCNPISGHATLYWYQQILGQGPKLLIQFQNNGVVDDSQLPKDRFSAERLKGVDSTLKIQPAKLEDSAVYLCASSLGGAGADGYTFGSGTRLTVV.

This clone appeared a single time. V is TRBV6-5 and J is TRBJ2-5; 7 bases align to TRBD1. Unmatched junction bases numbered 10, after V lost 4 bases and J lost 5 bases. This CDR3 has 15 residues. Germline-derived CDR1 and CDR2 are MNHEY and SVGAGI. The CDR3 spells CASSSRTGRRETQYF. The CDR3 bases are TGTGCCAGCAGTTCCCGGACAGGACGGCGGGAGACCCAGTACTTC.

A remark on this clone: Other nucleotide sequences from this sample produce the same CDR3. The CDR3 loop is CASSLGATEAFF. Here the CDR3 DNA reads TGTGCCAGCAGCTTAGGGGCAACTGAAGCTTTCTTT. This sequence joins TRBV7-9 and TRBJ1-1; D uncertain. CDR1 is SEHNR and CDR2 is FQNEAQ in the germline V gene (reference sequence). This CDR3 is 12 amino acids long. The germline V and J ends were trimmed by 1 base and 5 bases, with 5 bases remaining between them.

This clone turned up a few times. V gene TRBV10-3 combines with J gene TRBJ1-2; possible D gene TRBD1, 6 bases. Germline CDR1 and CDR2: ENHRY and SYGVKD. V lost 1 base and J 6 bases, leaving 12 bases between the germline ends. The CDR3 length is 14 residues. As DNA, the CDR3 is TGTGCCATCAGTGAGTGGGGGCAAAGGGATGGCTACACCTTC. Amino acids: CAISEWGQRDGYTF.

The chain uses TRBV6-6 and TRBJ2-6, with TRBD2 matching over 14 bases. In germline, CDR1 is MNHNY, CDR2 SVGAGI (reference sequence). Germline trimming cut 5 bases from V and 2 bases from J; bases unmatched to any gene: 8. This CDR3 spans 19 amino acids. In nucleotides, the CDR3 is TGTGCCAGCAGTCCTCGACTAGCGGGGGGGATAGCTGGGGCCAACGTCCTGACTTTC. It encodes CASSPRLAGGIAGANVLTF.

This clone was picked up one time. The chain employs TRBV5-1 and TRBJ2-7; D is perhaps TRBD1 (5 bases). The CDR3 spans 15 residues. The V and J ends lost 1 base and 5 bases respectively, with 16 bases between them. Germline CDR1 is SGHRS and CDR2 is YFSETQ. The CDR3: CASSLLGDFVHEQYF. Written as DNA, the CDR3 is TGCGCCAGCAGCTTGTTAGGGGATTTCGTACACGAGCAGTACTTC.

The chain recombines TRBV5-6 with TRBJ1-1, with 7 bases identical to TRBD1. V lost 4 bases to trimming and J lost 4 bases; unmatched junction nucleotides: 4. The germline CDR1 and CDR2 sequences are SGHDT and YYEEEE. The CDR3 has 13 residues. In DNA form, the CDR3 reads TGTGCCAGCAGCCCCAGGGGGGCCACTGAAGCTTTCTTT. Its translation is CASSPRGATEAFF.

Only a few counts were recorded for this clone. V gene TRBV19 combines with J gene TRBJ1-6; possible D gene TRBD1, 6 bases. This CDR3 is 13 amino acids long. Germline CDR1 and CDR2: LNHDA and SQIVND (reference sequence). V lost 7 bases to trimming and J lost 7 bases, with 11 bases between them. CDR3 region: CASTDSRNSPLHF. For the CDR3, the DNA is TGTGCCAGTACGGACAGCCGAAATTCACCCCTCCACTTT.

This rearrangement joins TRBV11-2 to TRBJ2-1, with unresolved D. The CDR3 consists of 13 residues. Germline CDR1 reads SGHAT; CDR2 reads FQNNGV. Trimming removed 4 bases at V and 0 bases at J, with 4 bases between. The CDR3 nucleotides read TGTGCCAGCAGCTATAGCTCCTACAATGAGCAGTTCTTC. Its protein product is CASSYSSYNEQFF.

The genes are TRBV19 and TRBJ2-1; 7 bases are shared with TRBD1. V gave up 5 bases and J gave up 9 bases; unmatched junction bases: 7. The CDR3 consists of 13 residues. The germline CDR1 and CDR2 sequences are LNHDA and SQIVND (reference sequence). CDR3 DNA: TGTGCCAGTAGTTTCGACAGGGTGGGTGAGCAGTTCTTC. Translating gives CASSFDRVGEQFF.

The chain has TRBV28 and TRBJ1-4; weak D call: TRBD1 (5 bases). Per the germline V gene, CDR1 is MDHEN and CDR2 is SYDVKM. The CDR3 runs 14 residues. The V end was cut by 3 bases, the J end by 4 bases, with 9 bases between. The DNA of the CDR3 is TGTGCCAGCAGTTTGACCAGGGTTAATGAAAAACTGTTTTTT. This codes for CASSLTRVNEKLFF.

The CDR3 nucleotides read TGTGCCACCAGCAGTCGACGGGAGGGCCTTGAGACCCAGTACTTC. It translates to CATSSRREGLETQYF. The rearrangement links TRBV15 to TRBJ2-5; 8 positions agree with TRBD2. V was clipped by 3 bases and J by 5 bases; unmatched bases: 8. CDR1 and CDR2 (germline): LNHNV, YYDKDF (reference sequence). The CDR3 has 15 amino acids. The full variable domain, its missing parts supplied by reference TRBV15 and TRBJ2-5, is DAMVIQNPRYQVTQFGKPVTLSCSQTLNHNVMYWYQQKSSQAPKLLFHYYDKDFNNEADTPDNFQSRRPNTSFCFLDIRSPGLGDTAMYLCATSSRREGLETQYFGPGTRLLVL.

This chain connects TRBV2 to TRBJ2-3; unclear D gene. CDR1 SNHLY and CDR2 FYNNEI come from the germline V gene. The length of the CDR3 is 14 residues. The ends were cut back, 10 bases at V and 2 bases at J, with 16 bases in the middle. The CDR3 spells CATASNRYTDTQYF. The DNA of the CDR3 is TGTGCCACCGCATCAAACAGATACACAGATACGCAGTATTTT. Drawing the rest from reference TRBV2 and TRBJ2-3, the complete variable domain is EPEVTQTPSHQVTQMGQEVILRCVPISNHLYFYWYRQILGQKVEFLVSFYNNEISEKSEIFDDQFSVERPDGSNFTLKIRSTKLEDSAMYFCATASNRYTDTQYFGPGTRLTVL.

The V and J genes are TRBV5-6 and TRBJ2-1, with D tentatively TRBD2 (6 bases). Germline V gives CDR1 SGHDT, CDR2 YYEEEE. The CDR3 is 14 residues long. Trimming pared 0 bases from V and 8 bases from J, leaving 12 bases between. CDR3 bases: TGTGCCAGCAGCTTGGGGCGGGGTTACTATGAGCAGTTCTTC. Its translation is CASSLGRGYYEQFF.